This T cell receptor beta chain was identified in a study of T cell responses to AZD1222 COVID-19 vaccine. General observations from the study: Reportedly, close to half of spike-specific TCRs are directed against unmutated variant regions. Most donors were white British, females outnumbered males, and clonal diversity was possibly underestimated.

Assay: immunoSEQ multiplex PCR; the TCRdb copy retains only in-frame clones and omits some. The sample shows some 180,000 clones, around 94% of them seen only once. V was cut by 1 base and J by 4 bases, with 7 bases left in between. The CDR3 runs to 13 residues. A note on this clone: Its antigen is currently unknown.

This TCR was recovered from an adult who received the AZD1222 COVID-19 vaccine. The sample here was peripheral blood, taken 28 days after the second AZD1222 dose. The V call is TRBV12-3 or TRBV12-4, the J call TRBJ1-1; D remains ambiguous. CDR3 sequence reads: CASSLGRVTEAFF. CDR3 DNA sequence: TGTGCCAGCAGTTTAGGGCGGGTCACTGAAGCTTTCTTT.